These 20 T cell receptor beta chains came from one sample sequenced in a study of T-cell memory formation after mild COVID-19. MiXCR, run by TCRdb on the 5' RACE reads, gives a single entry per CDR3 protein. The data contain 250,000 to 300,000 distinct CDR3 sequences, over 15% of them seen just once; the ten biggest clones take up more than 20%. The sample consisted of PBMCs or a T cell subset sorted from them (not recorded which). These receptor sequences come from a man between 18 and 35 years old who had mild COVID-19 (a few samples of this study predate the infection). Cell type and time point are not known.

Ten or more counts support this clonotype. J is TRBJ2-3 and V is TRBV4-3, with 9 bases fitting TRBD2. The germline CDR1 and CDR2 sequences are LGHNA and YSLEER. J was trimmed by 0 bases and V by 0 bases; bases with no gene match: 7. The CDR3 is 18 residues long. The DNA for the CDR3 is TGCGCCAGCAGCCAAGATCCTAGCGGGGCCACTAGCACAGATACGCAGTATTTT. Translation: CASSQDPSGATSTDTQYF.

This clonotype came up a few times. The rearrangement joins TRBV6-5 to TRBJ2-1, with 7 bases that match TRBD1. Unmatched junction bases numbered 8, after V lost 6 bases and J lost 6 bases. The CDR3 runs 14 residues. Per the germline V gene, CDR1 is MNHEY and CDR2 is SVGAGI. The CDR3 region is CASRQGGAINEQFF. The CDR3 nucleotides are TGTGCCAGCAGGCAAGGGGGCGCGATCAATGAGCAGTTCTTC.

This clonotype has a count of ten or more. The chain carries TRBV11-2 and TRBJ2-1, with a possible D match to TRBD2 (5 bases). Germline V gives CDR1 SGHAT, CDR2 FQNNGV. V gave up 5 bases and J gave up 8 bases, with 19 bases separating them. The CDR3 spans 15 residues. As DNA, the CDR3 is TGTGCCAGCAGCCGTAGAATACCCCCCGGGGATGAGCAGTTCTTC. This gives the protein CASSRRIPPGDEQFF.

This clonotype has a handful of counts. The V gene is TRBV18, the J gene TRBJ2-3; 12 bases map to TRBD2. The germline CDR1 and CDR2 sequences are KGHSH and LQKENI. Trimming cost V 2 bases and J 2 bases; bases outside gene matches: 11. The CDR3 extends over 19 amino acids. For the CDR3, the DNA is TGTGCCAGCTCACCAGCCCGACTAGCGGGGGAACTCCTCACAGATACGCAGTATTTT. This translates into CASSPARLAGELLTDTQYF.

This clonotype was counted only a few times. The CDR3 coding sequence is TGCGCCAGCAGCTGGACAGGGGCCTACAATGAGCAGTTCTTC. It specifies CASSWTGAYNEQFF. The chain recombines TRBV5-1 with TRBJ2-1; 9 positions match TRBD1. Germline-derived CDR1 and CDR2 are SGHRS and YFSETQ. V was clipped by 3 bases and J by 2 bases; unmatched bases: 0. There are 14 residues in the CDR3.

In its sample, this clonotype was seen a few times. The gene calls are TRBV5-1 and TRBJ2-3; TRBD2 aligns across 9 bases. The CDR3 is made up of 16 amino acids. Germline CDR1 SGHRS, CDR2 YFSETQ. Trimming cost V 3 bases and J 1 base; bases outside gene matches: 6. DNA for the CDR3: TGCGCCAGCAGCTGGGGGGCTAGCGGGGGCACAGATACGCAGTATTTT. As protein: CASSWGASGGTDTQYF. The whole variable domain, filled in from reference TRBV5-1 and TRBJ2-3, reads KAGVTQTPRYLIKTRGQQVTLSCSPISGHRSVSWYQQTPGQGLQFLFEYFSETQRNKGNFPGRFSGRQFSNSRSEMNVSTLELGDSALYLCASSWGASGGTDTQYFGPGTRLTVL.

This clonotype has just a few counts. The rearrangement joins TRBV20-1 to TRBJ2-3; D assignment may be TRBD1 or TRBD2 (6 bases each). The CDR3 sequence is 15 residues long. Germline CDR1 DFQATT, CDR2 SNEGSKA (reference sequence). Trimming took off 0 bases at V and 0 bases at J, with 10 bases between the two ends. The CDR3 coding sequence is TGCAGTGCTAGAGATCAGGGGACTAGCACAGATACGCAGTATTTT. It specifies CSARDQGTSTDTQYF.

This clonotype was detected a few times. CDR3 coding DNA: TGCAGCGTTGATGAACTTAACTATGGCTACACCTTC. This encodes CSVDELNYGYTF. V usage is TRBV29-1 and J usage is TRBJ1-2; D is unclear. The CDR3 loop spans 12 amino acids. V lost 3 bases and J lost 1, with 6 bases in between. CDR1 SQVTM and CDR2 ANQGSEA come from the germline V gene.

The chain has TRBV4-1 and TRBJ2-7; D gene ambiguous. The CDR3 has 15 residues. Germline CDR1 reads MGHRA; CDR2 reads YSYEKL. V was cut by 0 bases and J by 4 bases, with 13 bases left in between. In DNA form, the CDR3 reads TGCGCCAGCAGCCAAGATCGGCACCCCCGGTACGAGCAGTACGTC. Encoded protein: CASSQDRHPRYEQYV.

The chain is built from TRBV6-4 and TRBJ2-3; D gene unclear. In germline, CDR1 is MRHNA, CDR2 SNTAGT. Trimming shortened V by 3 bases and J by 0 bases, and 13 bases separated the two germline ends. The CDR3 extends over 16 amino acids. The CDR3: CASSEGSGGSTDTQYF. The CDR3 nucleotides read TGTGCCAGCAGTGAAGGATCGGGTGGTAGCACAGATACGCAGTATTTT.

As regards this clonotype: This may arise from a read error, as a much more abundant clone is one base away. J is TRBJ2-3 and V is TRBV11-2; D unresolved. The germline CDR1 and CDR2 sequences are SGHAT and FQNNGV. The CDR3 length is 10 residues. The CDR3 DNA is TGTGCCAGCAGCTTAGATACGGAGTATTTT. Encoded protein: CASSLDTEYF.

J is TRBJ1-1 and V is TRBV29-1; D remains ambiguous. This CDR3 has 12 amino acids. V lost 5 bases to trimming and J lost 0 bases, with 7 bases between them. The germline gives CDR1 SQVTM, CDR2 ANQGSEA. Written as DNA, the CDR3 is TGCAGCGTTCACAGAATGAACACTGAAGCTTTCTTT. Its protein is CSVHRMNTEAFF.

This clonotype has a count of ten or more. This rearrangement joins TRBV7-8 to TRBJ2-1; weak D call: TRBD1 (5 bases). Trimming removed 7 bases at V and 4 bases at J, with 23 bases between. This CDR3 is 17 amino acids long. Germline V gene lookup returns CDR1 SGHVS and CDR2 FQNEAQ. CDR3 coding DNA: TGTGCCAGCACCCTATACCGGACGGAAGGGGTTTACAATGAGCAGTTCTTC. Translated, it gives CASTLYRTEGVYNEQFF.

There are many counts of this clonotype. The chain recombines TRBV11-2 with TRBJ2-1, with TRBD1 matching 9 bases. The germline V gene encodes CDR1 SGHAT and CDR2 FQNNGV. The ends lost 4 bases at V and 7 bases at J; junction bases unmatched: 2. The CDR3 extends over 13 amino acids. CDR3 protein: CASSSGQGNEQFF. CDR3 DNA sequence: TGTGCCAGCAGCTCCGGACAGGGGAATGAGCAGTTCTTC. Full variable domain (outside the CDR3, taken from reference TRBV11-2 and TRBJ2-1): EAGVAQSPRYKIIEKRQSVAFWCNPISGHATLYWYQQILGQGPKLLIQFQNNGVVDDSQLPKDRFSAERLKGVDSTLKIQPAKLEDSAVYLCASSSGQGNEQFFGPGTRLTVL.

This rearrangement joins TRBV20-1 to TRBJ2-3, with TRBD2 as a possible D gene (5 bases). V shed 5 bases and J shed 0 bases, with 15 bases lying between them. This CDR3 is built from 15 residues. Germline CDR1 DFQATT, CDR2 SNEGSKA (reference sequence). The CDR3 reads CSAPLAGRSTDTQYF. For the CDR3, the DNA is TGCAGTGCTCCTCTCGCGGGCCGTAGCACAGATACGCAGTATTTT.

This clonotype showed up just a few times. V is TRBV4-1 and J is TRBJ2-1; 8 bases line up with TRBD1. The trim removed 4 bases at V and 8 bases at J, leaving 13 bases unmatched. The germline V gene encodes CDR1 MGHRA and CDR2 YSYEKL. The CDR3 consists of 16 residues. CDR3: CASSRSDRVNYYEQFF. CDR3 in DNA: TGCGCCAGCAGCCGTTCGGACAGGGTGAATTATTATGAGCAGTTCTTC.

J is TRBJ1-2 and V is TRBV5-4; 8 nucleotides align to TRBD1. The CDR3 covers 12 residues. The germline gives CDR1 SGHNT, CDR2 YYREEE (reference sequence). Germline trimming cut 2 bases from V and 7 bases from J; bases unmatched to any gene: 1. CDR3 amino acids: CASSFDRGGYTF. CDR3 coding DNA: TGTGCCAGCAGCTTCGACAGGGGTGGCTACACCTTC.

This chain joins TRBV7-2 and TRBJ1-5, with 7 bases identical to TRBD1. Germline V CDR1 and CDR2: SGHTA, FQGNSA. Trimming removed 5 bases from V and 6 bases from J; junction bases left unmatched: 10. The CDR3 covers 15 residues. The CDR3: CASSERTGWGQPQHF. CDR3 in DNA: TGTGCCAGCAGCGAACGGACAGGCTGGGGTCAGCCCCAGCATTTT.

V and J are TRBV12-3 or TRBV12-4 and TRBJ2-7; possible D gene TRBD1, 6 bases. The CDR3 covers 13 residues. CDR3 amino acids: CASRQGPSYEKYV. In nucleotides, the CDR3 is TGTGCCAGCAGACAGGGACCCTCCTACGAGAAGTACGTC.

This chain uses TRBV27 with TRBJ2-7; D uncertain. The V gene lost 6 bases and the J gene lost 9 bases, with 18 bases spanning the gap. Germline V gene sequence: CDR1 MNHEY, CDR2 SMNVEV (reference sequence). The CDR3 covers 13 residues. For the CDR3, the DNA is TGTGCCAGCAGAACCTCCGGCGAGGCGGTGCAGTACTTC. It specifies CASRTSGEAVQYF.